This T cell receptor (beta chain) emerged from a study of beta chain features in type 1 diabetes listed by TCRdb under 2018. Study-wide context: Patients and healthy donors did not differ in mean age, gender distribution, total cell number or subset yield. Across all samples, some 100,000,000 sorted cells were examined, and cell number per subset correlated strongly with RNA yield. Regulatory and stem cell-like memory subsets were obtained from only 8 patients and about 8 healthy donors, while naive and central memory subsets were obtained from all 30 or so donors. The study compared the TCRB repertoires of sorted circulating CD4+ T cell subsets in recently diagnosed type 1 diabetes patients with those in matched healthy donors.

The entire isolated RNA was reverse transcribed using the High Capacity cDNA Reverse Transcription Kit, and thus expressed TCRB transcripts were sequenced. Deep immunoSEQ sequencing was performed on naive, central memory and regulatory T cell samples, with an average of roughly 3.3 million total reads per sample. Sorted cells were lysed in RLT buffer, and RNA was extracted using DNase-treated RNeasy Micro or Mini kits according to cell number. To prevent cross-contamination, every cell subset was processed on its own, while patient and healthy donor samples were processed together. The immunoSEQ multiplex PCR was used to amplify TCRB sequences from cDNA, yielding 87-bp fragments that span the CDR3 region. Sequencing of the amplicons was performed on the Illumina HiSeq platform. In the original analysis: PCR bias was corrected computationally using synthetic template baselines, and reads within Hamming distance 2 were collapsed, with unmergeable singletons discarded. Reads were aligned against IMGT to assign V, D and J genes, CDR3 length and insertions or deletions at six rearrangement sites. Within each subset, clonotype counts were normalized to sorted cell number, after which true diversity and Gini coefficients were computed with the tcR R package. The overlap coefficient, calculated on TCRB nucleotide sequences, was used to measure repertoire sharing. Out-of-frame TCRB sequences from naive cells were analyzed as a proxy for the pre-selection repertoire. The immuneACCESS repertoire file appears here via TCRdb, limited to in-frame rearrangements. These files lack a portion of the clones; in checked studies, under half of the deficit traces to unresolved V genes, and the cause of the others is not known. The D gene and trimming were derived from the DNA, and the V and J assignments and clone size from that table. Within this sample are about 700,000 clones, with roughly 13% of them counted one time only. The top ten clones comprise 0.02% to 0.025% of the sample.

What the research found in general, with its limitations: Patients with type 1 diabetes made fewer insertions and deleted more nucleotides at VDJ recombination sites, implying thymic rearrangement abnormalities. Shorter templates might be favored by PCR, yet because patient and control samples were amplified and corrected together, any such skew would affect both groups equally. Naive, central memory and regulatory TCRB repertoires appeared more similar among patients than among healthy donors. Because cDNA rather than genomic DNA was sequenced, highly expressing activated cells could have been over-represented, although no difference in activation and CD3 levels was found between groups. Because the HLA sub-analyses included only small numbers of individuals, any influence of HLA type on TCRB rearrangement was left unresolved. A moderate but significant shortening of TCRB CDR3 length was observed in type 1 diabetes patients in all four CD4+ subsets.

A note on this clone: Its antigen target is currently unknown. No base quality values were provided; no much bigger clone lies one nucleotide off. This CDR3 is also generated by other DNA sequences in the sample.

Each donor gave one peripheral blood draw, roughly 110 mL on average, collected into heparinised tubes. A BD FACSAria II was used to sort naive, central memory, regulatory and stem cell-like memory CD4+ T cells with a panel that included CD45RO, CCR7, CD25, CD127, CD95 and CD27. Purity was above 95% for every sorted population. PBMCs were separated immediately by Lymphoprep density gradient centrifugation and were stained directly, without being cultured. So that batch effects would be minimized, each experiment stained and sorted samples in pairs, pairing one healthy donor with one patient. The germline ends are 9 bases apart after V is trimmed by 0 bases and J by 3 bases. There are 13 amino acids in the CDR3, from cysteine to phenylalanine inclusive. Of all the DNA, just the CDR3 is kept, 39 bases in frame from base 1. CDR1 GTSNPN and CDR2 SVGIG are derived from the germline V gene (reference sequence).

The receptor's source is a man aged 18 to 30 with type 1 diabetes. Sample: naive CD4+ T cells from blood. In light of the paper, this sample's cell subset or site label describes: true naive CD4+ T cells. The chain uses TRBV30 and TRBJ2-7; the best D guess is TRBD1, with 7 bases matching. The nucleotide sequence is given as TGTGCCTGGAGTGTCCAGGGGGGCTACGAGCAGTACTTC. This sequence encodes CAWSVQGGYEQYF.